This T cell receptor (beta chain) originates from a study of OX40 agonist ivuxolimab in advanced cancers. Across the whole study: Partial responses were achieved by three patients: one hepatocellular carcinoma, two cutaneous melanoma.

This CDR3 contains 11 residues. Deletions cut 5 bases from V and 1 base from J, with 5 bases between. Germline V gene data show CDR1 as DFQATT and CDR2 as SNEGSKA (reference sequence). The table came from immunoSEQ multiplex PCR; TCRdb's copy has only in-frame clones and leaves some out. Among 60,000 to 90,000 clones, more than 75% were seen once, and the ten largest hold about 0.4%. The V and J genes are TRBV20-1 and TRBJ1-1; D is uncertain. The clonotype originates from an adult with an advanced solid tumor such as melanoma, head and neck, liver or kidney cancer. The sequencing here drew on CD4+ or CD8+ T cells sorted from blood, taken in a trial of the OX40 agonist ivuxolimab. The CDR3 protein is CSAEGNTEAFF. Written as DNA, the CDR3 is TGCAGTGCTGAGGGGAACACTGAAGCTTTCTTT.